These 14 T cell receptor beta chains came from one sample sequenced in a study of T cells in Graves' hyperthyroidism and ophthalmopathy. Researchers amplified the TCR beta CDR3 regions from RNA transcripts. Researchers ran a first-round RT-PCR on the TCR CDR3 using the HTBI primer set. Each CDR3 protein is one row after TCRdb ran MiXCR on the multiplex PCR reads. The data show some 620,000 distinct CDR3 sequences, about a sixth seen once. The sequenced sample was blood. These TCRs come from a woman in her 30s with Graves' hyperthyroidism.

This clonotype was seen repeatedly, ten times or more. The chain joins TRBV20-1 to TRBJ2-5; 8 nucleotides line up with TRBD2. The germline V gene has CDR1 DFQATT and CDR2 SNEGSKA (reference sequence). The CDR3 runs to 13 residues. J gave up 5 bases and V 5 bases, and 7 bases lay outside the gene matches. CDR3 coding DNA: TGCAGTGCTCATAGCGGGGCGGGGGAGACCCAGTACTTC. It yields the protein CSAHSGAGETQYF.

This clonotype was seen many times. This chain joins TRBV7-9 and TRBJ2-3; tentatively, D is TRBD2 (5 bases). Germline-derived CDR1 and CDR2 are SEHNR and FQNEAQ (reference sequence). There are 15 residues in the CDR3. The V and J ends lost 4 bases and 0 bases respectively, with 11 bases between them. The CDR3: CASSSHGRSTDTQYF. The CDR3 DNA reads TGTGCCAGCAGCTCACATGGGAGAAGCACAGATACGCAGTATTTT.

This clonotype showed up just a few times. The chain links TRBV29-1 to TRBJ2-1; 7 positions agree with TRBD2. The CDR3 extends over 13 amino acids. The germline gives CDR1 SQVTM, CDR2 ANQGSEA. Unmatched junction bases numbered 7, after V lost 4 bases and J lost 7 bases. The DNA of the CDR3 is TGCAGCGTTGCGGGGGGAGAGAAGAATGAGCAGTTCTTC. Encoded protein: CSVAGGEKNEQFF.

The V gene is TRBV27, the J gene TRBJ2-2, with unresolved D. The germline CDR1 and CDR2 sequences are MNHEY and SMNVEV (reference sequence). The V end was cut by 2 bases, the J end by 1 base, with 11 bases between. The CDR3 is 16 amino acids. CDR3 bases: TGTGCCAGCAGTTTACATCAGAATTTGAACACCGGGGAGCTGTTTTTT. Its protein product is CASSLHQNLNTGELFF.

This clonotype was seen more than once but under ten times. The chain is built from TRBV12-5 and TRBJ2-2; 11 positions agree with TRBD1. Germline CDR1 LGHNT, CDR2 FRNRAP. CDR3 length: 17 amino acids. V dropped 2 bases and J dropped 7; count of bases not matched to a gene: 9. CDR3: CASGLPTGTGGFGELFF. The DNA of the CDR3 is TGTGCTAGTGGTTTGCCAACCGGGACAGGGGGTTTCGGGGAGCTGTTTTTT.

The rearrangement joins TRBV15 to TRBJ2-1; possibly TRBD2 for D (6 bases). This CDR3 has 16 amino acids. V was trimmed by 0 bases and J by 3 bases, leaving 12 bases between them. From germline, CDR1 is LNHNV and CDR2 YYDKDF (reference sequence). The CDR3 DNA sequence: TGTGCCACCAGCAGAGATAGCGGCGTTCTCTACAATGAGCAGTTCTTC. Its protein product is CATSRDSGVLYNEQFF.

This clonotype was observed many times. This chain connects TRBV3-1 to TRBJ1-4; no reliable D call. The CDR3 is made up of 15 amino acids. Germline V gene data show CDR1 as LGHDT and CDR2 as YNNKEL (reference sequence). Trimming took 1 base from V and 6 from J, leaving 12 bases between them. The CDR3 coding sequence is TGTGCCAGCAGCCAAGGTCCCCAAGACTATGAAAAACTGTTTTTT. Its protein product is CASSQGPQDYEKLFF.

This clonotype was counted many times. The CDR3 DNA sequence: TGTGCCAGCAGATTAACAACTAGCGGGTTTTACGAGCAGTACTTC. Translating gives CASRLTTSGFYEQYF. The J gene is TRBJ2-7, the V gene TRBV2, with 9 bases that match TRBD2. The CDR3 runs to 15 residues. V dropped 6 bases and J dropped 4; count of bases not matched to a gene: 10. CDR1 SNHLY and CDR2 FYNNEI come from the germline V gene.

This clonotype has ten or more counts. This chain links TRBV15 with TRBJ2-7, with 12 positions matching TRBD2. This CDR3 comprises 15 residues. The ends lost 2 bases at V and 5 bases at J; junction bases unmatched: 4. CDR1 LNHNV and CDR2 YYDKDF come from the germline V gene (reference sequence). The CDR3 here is CATSRRLAGVHEQYF. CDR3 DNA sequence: TGTGCCACCAGCAGACGACTAGCGGGAGTCCACGAGCAGTACTTC.

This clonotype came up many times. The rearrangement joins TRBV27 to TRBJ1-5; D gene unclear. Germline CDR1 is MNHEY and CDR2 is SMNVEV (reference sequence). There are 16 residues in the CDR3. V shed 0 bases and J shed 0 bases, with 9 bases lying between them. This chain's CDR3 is CASSLSGFYSNQPQHF. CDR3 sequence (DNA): TGTGCCAGCAGTTTATCAGGGTTCTATAGCAATCAGCCCCAGCATTTT.

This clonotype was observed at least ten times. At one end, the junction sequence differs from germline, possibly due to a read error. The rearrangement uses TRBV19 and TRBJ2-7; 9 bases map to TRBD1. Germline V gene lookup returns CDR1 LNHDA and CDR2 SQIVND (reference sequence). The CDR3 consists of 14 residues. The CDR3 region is CASSIGTGSYEQYF. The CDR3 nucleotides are TGTGCCAGCAGTATTGGGACAGGGTCCTACGAGCAGTACTTC.

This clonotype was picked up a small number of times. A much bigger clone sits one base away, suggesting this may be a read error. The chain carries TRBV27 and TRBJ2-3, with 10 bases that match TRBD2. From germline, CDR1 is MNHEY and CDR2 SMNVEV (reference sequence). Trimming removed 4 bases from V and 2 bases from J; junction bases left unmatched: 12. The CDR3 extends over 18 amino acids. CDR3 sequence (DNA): TGTGCCAGCAGTTCGCAGGCTAGCGGGAGAAAACCCACAGATACGCAGTATTTT. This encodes CASSSQASGRKPTDTQYF.

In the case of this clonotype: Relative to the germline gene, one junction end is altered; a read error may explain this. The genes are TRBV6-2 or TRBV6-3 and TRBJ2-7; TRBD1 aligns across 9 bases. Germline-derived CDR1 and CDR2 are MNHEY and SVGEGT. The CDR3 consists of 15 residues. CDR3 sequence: CASSLRTGEVYKQYF. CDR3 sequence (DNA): TGTGCCAGCAGCCTAAGGACAGGGGAAGTCTACAAGCAGTACTTC.

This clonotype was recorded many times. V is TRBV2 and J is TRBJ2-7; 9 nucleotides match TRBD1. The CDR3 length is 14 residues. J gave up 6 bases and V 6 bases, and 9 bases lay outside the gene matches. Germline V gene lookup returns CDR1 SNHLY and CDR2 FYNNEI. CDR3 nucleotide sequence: TGTGCCAGCAGGCCGGGACAGGGTTTGATCGAGCAGTACTTC. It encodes CASRPGQGLIEQYF. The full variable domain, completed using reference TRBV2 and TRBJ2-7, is EPEVTQTPSHQVTQMGQEVILRCVPISNHLYFYWYRQILGQKVEFLVSFYNNEISEKSEIFDDQFSVERPDGSNFTLKIRSTKLEDSAMYFCASRPGQGLIEQYFGPGTRLTVT.